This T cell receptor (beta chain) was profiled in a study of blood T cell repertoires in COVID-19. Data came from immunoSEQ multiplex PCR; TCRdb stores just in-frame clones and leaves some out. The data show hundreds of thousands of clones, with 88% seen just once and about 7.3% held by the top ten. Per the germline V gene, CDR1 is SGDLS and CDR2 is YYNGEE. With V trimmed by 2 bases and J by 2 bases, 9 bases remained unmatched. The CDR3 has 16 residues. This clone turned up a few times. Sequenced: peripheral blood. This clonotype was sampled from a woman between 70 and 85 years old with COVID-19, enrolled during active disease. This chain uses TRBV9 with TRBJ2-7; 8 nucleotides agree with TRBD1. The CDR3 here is CASSVASGTGPYEQYF. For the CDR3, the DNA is TGTGCCAGCAGCGTGGCGTCGGGGACAGGACCCTACGAGCAGTACTTC.